The T cell receptor beta chain described here comes from a study of cytomegalovirus exposure and HLA in healthy donors. Whole-study results and caveats: The likely origin of a cluster of highly shared sequence variants was a sequencing artifact.

Though nominally healthy at sampling, donors likely had unrecorded immune exposures. Regarding this clone: Antigen unknown.

The CDR3 extends over 15 amino acids. Losses at the gene ends were 4 bases for V and 1 base for J; bases not matched to a gene: 3. Per the germline V gene, CDR1 is SQVTM and CDR2 is ANQGSEA. The PCR had 60 Vbeta and 13 Jbeta primers. TCRdb's table, derived via immunoSEQ multiplex PCR, lists solely in-frame clones and lacks some. The profile covers about 180,000 clones, with roughly 88% appearing a single time and 1% to 1.5% taken by the ten largest. The V and J genes are TRBV29-1 and TRBJ2-2; TRBD2 matches at 10 bases. This TCR came from a boy aged 2 to 9 in good health and CMV-seronegative. The material sequenced was PBMCs. The CDR3: CSVGRTSGNTGELFF. In nucleotides, the CDR3 is TGCAGCGTTGGCAGGACTAGCGGGAACACCGGGGAGCTGTTTTTT.